This TCR beta chain was identified during a study of T cells after yellow fever vaccination. There are 11 residues in the CDR3. V lost 9 bases and J lost 0, with 6 bases in between. CDR1 and CDR2 from the germline V gene are SGHRS and YFSETQ. One entry per CDR3 protein, called by TCRdb with MiXCR from the 5' RACE reads. The data contain about 210,000 distinct CDR3 sequences, roughly 6.2% of them seen just once; the ten biggest clones take up more than 0.85%. This chain joins TRBV5-1 and TRBJ1-1, with unresolved D. The TCR was taken from a man aged 25 to 40 who received the YFV17D yellow fever vaccine. This specimen consisted of CD4+ T cells sorted from PBMCs, obtained on the day of the yellow fever booster vaccination. Here the CDR3 DNA reads TGCGCCATCAGTGTGAACACTGAAGCTTTCTTT. Translation: CAISVNTEAFF.